This T cell receptor beta chain comes out of a study of T cell responses to AZD1222 COVID-19 vaccine (dated by TCRdb to about 2021). Describing the broader study: AZD1222 recipients given second doses at about 4 weeks or at about 12 weeks were pooled, since spike-specific TCR depth and breadth were not found to differ between the two schedules. TCR sequencing was performed for roughly 250 trial participants, of whom around 200 were given two doses of AZD1222 and some 26 were given two doses of MenACWY control vaccine. Trial participants were enrolled by age into subgroups of 18-55, 56-69 and 70-plus years, and around 150, 28 and 57 TCR-sequenced participants, respectively, were included in these subgroups.

As concerns this clone: Its specific antigen is unknown. One end of the junction does not line up with germline, which may come from a read error.

Including cysteine and phenylalanine, the CDR3 has 15 amino acids. Just CDR3 DNA is preserved here, 45 bases in frame from base 1. CDR1 is given as MGHRA and CDR2 as YSYEKL, both from the germline V gene. The CDR3 regions of human TCRbeta chains were analyzed by immunosequencing. The source study handled its data this way. Repertoire TCRs were matched against a reference library of SARS-CoV-2-specific TCRs generated with the MIRA antigen-specificity platform. Breadth meant the fraction of unique TCRs that were SARS-CoV-2-associated, whereas depth meant the fraction of total T cells that were SARS-CoV-2-associated. Each spike-specific TCR was assigned to its reactive spike region and to a CD4 or CD8 class using the MIRA data. Log10-transformed breadth and depth values were compared by one-way ANOVA with Sidak's multiple comparisons tests. The source is immuneACCESS, and TCRdb retained only in-frame sequences with V and J called. Part of the clones is not carried over; for the studies checked, unresolved V genes explain less than half of this, and the remainder is unexplained. V and J calls and clone size are copied from that table; D and trimming were computed from the DNA. This sample gives under 150,000 clones in total; roughly 93% of them show up just once. 2.5% to 4% of the sample comes from the top ten.

In light of the paper, this sample's time point label describes: baseline before first vaccination. Vaccinee samples came from UK trials COV001 and COV002, including a single-blind randomized controlled phase 2/3 trial of AZD1222 (ChAdOx1 nCoV-19) in healthy adults. For TCRbeta chain sequencing, PBMC samples were collected from trial participants at day 0 and at day 28 after the second dose. The investigation overall reported the following: CD4 TCRs associated with the vaccine covered the entire spike protein, and the dominant responses were in regions 160-218 and 743-854. Participants were mostly white British, with more females than males. The authors suggested clonal diversity may have been underestimated. Conclusions about previously exposed vaccinees are limited, since just a handful of AZD1222 recipients were seropositive for SARS-CoV-2 at baseline. After two AZD1222 doses, both the breadth and the depth of spike-specific TCRs were significantly higher than at day 0 and than in MenACWY recipients. In the small 56-69-year group, the increase in depth fell short of significance, most likely because of low power. Because no day 14 peak-response samples were available, repertoires were characterized only after the peak T cell response. Nearly half of unique spike-specific TCRs reportedly recognized epitopes outside regions mutated in the B.1.351 and B.1.1.7 variants.

The chain was built from TRBV4-1 and TRBJ1-6; a stretch of 10 junction bases matches TRBD1. The clonotype comes from an adult in good health. The source was peripheral blood, collected on day 0 of AZD1222 vaccination. CDR3 region: CASSQGQGANSLLHF. The nucleotide sequence reads as follows: TGCGCCAGCAGCCAAGGACAGGGGGCTAATTCACTCCTCCACTTT.